This T cell receptor beta chain originates from a study of quantifying T cell responses using KT2 cells. Study-wide context: Reverse transcription used primers in the TCR alpha and beta constant regions.

This clonotype was recorded at least ten times. An oligo carrying a UMI was ligated to the cDNA 3' end. First-round PCR used three to five cycles and beta primers RC1.1 and RC1.2 covering TRBC1 and TRBC2. Separate processing of TCR alpha and beta chains began at the second PCR. TCRdb fed the UMI-ligation and nested PCR reads into MiXCR, producing one record per CDR3 protein. Of approximately 60,000 distinct CDR3 sequences in the sample, roughly an eighth were seen once. Different KT2-to-PBMC ratios were created with a constant PBMC count. V shed 1 base and J 8 bases; nucleotides not matched to a gene: 11. CDR1 and CDR2 (germline): SGHTA, FQGNSA. The CDR3 is 17 residues long.

The receptor was derived from a human donor. What was sequenced was PBMCs spiked with cells of the T cell clone KT2. The V and J genes are TRBV7-2 and TRBJ2-1, with 10 positions matching TRBD1. CDR3 in DNA: TGTGCCAGCAGCTTAGTTGGACAGGGGGGTGGGCTTGATGAGCAGTTCTTC. Translation gives CASSLVGQGGGLDEQFF.